This T cell receptor beta chain was observed in a study of blood T cell repertoires in COVID-19. This CDR3 region has 16 residues. Germline V gene sequence: CDR1 SNHLY, CDR2 FYNNEI. J was trimmed by 3 bases and V by 6 bases; bases with no gene match: 5. TCRdb keeps only in-frame clones here, not all; method: immunoSEQ multiplex PCR. The sample has 230,000 or so clones; roughly 89% are singletons. The sample taken for sequencing was peripheral blood. The chain uses TRBV2 and TRBJ2-3; 14 bases fit TRBD2. The receptor was derived from a woman aged 60-75 years with COVID-19, enrolled during active disease. Here the CDR3 reads CASRWTSGGPTDTQYF. CDR3 sequence (DNA): TGTGCCAGCAGATGGACTAGCGGGGGGCCGACAGATACGCAGTATTTT.